This T cell receptor (beta chain) came from a study of breast tumors, draining lymph nodes, adjacent tissues (TCRdb year 2016). Study-wide context: The study compared TCR beta repertoires across tumor, adjacent nontumor tissue and axillary lymph nodes from breast cancer patients. The study aimed to assess the relationships and possible T-cell exchange between tumor, surrounding tissue and draining lymph node repertoires in human breast cancer.

The axillary draining lymph nodes of breast cancer patients were the source of the lymph node samples. The CDR3 has 15 amino acids, counting the end cysteine and phenylalanine. Only the CDR3 region is kept as DNA, spanning 45 bases read in frame from base 1. The germline V gene sets CDR1 to MNHEY and CDR2 to SVGAGI. V is clipped by 6 bases and J by 0 bases, and the sequence between their germline boundaries is 12 bases long. General findings and caveats noted by the study authors: Rather than being directly demonstrated, the conclusion that tumor T cells originate in lymph nodes was presented as consistent with a hypothesis. Tumor T-cell repertoires showed less diversity than lymph node repertoires and more diversity than nontumor tissue repertoires, and tumor T-cell repertoires showed preferential V and J gene usage. A scenario in which most tumor T cells derive from the lymph node and then expand within tumor tissue was judged to be consistent with the data. Tumor and nontumor tissue repertoires were found to be significantly more similar in luminal-like than in basal-like breast cancer.

Data came from an Illumina HiSeq 2000. Multiplex PCR amplification was used to build the TCR beta chain libraries. High-throughput sequencing was used to analyze the amplified TCR beta chain products. The raw public data were reprocessed by TCRdb itself: fastp quality trimming at Q25, MiXCR clonotype calling, in-frame beta chains only. Rows matching on CDR3 protein sequence are summarized as one entry with the most common DNA and genes. The sample includes approximately 150,000 distinct CDR3 sequences, with approximately 33% observed a single time. Around 3.5% of the sample is in the top ten clones. This clonotype was counted at least ten times. This receptor's antigen is unknown. Within one base of it there is no much larger clone, and no base qualities were kept.

This receptor was identified in a female donor with breast cancer. Some clones in this sample may be carry-over from other donors' samples. Material for sequencing was axillary lymph node tissue. The chain employs TRBV6-5 and TRBJ1-5, with TRBD1 tentatively as D gene (5 bases match). The sequenced DNA is TGTGCCAGCAGCTCAGGGCTCTATAGCAATCAGCCCCAGCATTTT. Its coded protein is CASSSGLYSNQPQHF.